The next 18 T cell receptor beta chains were all read from a single sample in a study of identical twins. TCRdb reprocessed the 5' RACE reads via MiXCR and lists one record per CDR3 protein. The sample has fewer than 900,000 distinct CDR3 sequences; 15% to 20% are singletons. These data also formed part of another study, on T cells expressing NK-cell markers.

The sample comprised PBMCs. The source is a woman younger than 30 in good health.

This clonotype was detected ten times or more. The chain is built from TRBV11-2 and TRBJ2-5; no clear D. Trimming removed 1 base from V and 5 bases from J, with 14 bases in between. CDR3 length equals 15 residues. Germline V gene data show CDR1 as SGHAT and CDR2 as FQNNGV. The CDR3 loop reads CASSLGLGFLETQYF. Written as DNA, the CDR3 is TGTGCCAGCAGCTTAGGTTTGGGGTTTCTGGAGACCCAGTACTTC.

A few counts support this clonotype. The rearrangement joins TRBV7-9 to TRBJ2-1; TRBD2 is a possible D gene (5 bases). Looked up from germline, CDR1 is SEHNR and CDR2 is FQNEAQ (reference sequence). The CDR3 extends over 13 amino acids. V lost 0 bases and J lost 7, with 7 bases in between. CDR3 amino acids: CASSLAGENEQFF. The CDR3 region has the DNA TGTGCCAGCAGCTTAGCGGGAGAGAATGAGCAGTTCTTC.

The chain uses TRBV14 and TRBJ2-7, with 9 bases aligning to TRBD1. The CDR3 is 14 amino acids. CDR1 SGHDN and CDR2 FVKESK come from the germline V gene. V lost 5 bases to trimming and J lost 5 bases; unmatched junction nucleotides: 7. Here the CDR3 reads CASSDRDRENEQYF. The DNA for the CDR3 is TGTGCCAGCAGCGACCGGGACAGGGAGAACGAGCAGTACTTC.

The V and J genes are TRBV20-1 and TRBJ1-5, with D perhaps matching TRBD1 (6 bases). V shed 2 bases and J shed 2 bases, with 10 bases lying between them. The germline gives CDR1 DFQATT, CDR2 SNEGSKA (reference sequence). This CDR3 contains 14 residues. The CDR3 spells CSARPRGGNQPQHF. The CDR3, as DNA: TGCAGTGCTAGACCCAGGGGAGGCAATCAGCCCCAGCATTTT.

This clonotype showed up just a few times. The genes are TRBV7-6 and TRBJ2-7; tentatively, D is TRBD2 (5 bases). The V end lost 0 bases, the J end lost 3 bases, and 6 bases lay between the germline ends. This CDR3 is built from 13 residues. Germline V gene lookup returns CDR1 SGHVS and CDR2 FNYEAQ. Written as DNA, the CDR3 is TGTGCCAGCAGCTTAGCCCGGGACTACGAGCAGTACTTC. Its translation: CASSLARDYEQYF.

This clonotype has a handful of counts. The CDR3 sequence: CSASRGVNEQFF. In DNA, the CDR3 is TGCAGTGCTAGTCGCGGGGTGAATGAGCAGTTCTTC. This chain connects TRBV20-1 to TRBJ2-1; tentative D call: TRBD2 (6 bases). The CDR3 extends over 12 amino acids. Per germline, CDR1 DFQATT and CDR2 SNEGSKA (reference sequence). Trimming left V 3 bases short and J 7 bases short, with 10 bases between.

The V and J genes are TRBV5-1 and TRBJ2-7; 10 bases fit TRBD1. CDR3 length: 15 residues. Germline CDR1 SGHRS, CDR2 YFSETQ. With 4 bases clipped from V and 2 bases from J, the junction kept 6 bases outside the gene matches. CDR3 in DNA: TGCGCCAGCAGCCCGACGGGACAGGGGCCCTACGAGCAGTACTTC. It is translated as CASSPTGQGPYEQYF.

The chain links TRBV10-3 to TRBJ2-2, with D perhaps matching TRBD1 (5 bases). The CDR3 is 15 amino acids. The V end lost 0 bases, the J end lost 4 bases, and 9 bases lay between the germline ends. Germline V lookup: CDR1 ENHRY, CDR2 SYGVKD. Here the CDR3 DNA reads TGTGCCATCAGTGAGTCATGGGGCCGCACCGGGGAGCTGTTTTTT. This gives the protein CAISESWGRTGELFF.

This chain connects TRBV27 to TRBJ2-1, with D tentatively TRBD2 (5 bases). Per the germline V gene, CDR1 is MNHEY and CDR2 is SMNVEV (reference sequence). This CDR3 region has 17 residues. V gave up 6 bases and J gave up 0 bases, with 18 bases separating them. The CDR3: CASSNPRSDFSYNEQFF. The CDR3 nucleotides are TGTGCCAGCAGCAATCCCAGATCGGACTTCTCCTACAATGAGCAGTTCTTC.

The V and J genes are TRBV6-4 and TRBJ2-3, with 7 bases matching TRBD2. This CDR3 comprises 14 residues. The V segment lost 5 bases and the J segment 6 bases; nucleotides outside the gene matches: 8. The V gene's germline CDR1 is MRHNA and CDR2 SNTAGT. As DNA, the CDR3 is TGTGCCAGCAGTCGGGACTACCTTGGGGATACGCAGTATTTT. This gives the protein CASSRDYLGDTQYF.

The chain combines TRBV12-3 or TRBV12-4 with TRBJ2-5; possibly TRBD1 for D (6 bases). The CDR3 extends over 12 amino acids. The ends were cut back, 6 bases at V and 7 bases at J, with 12 bases in the middle. The CDR3 DNA is TGTGCCAGCAGCCCCGACAGGCTGACCCAGTACTTC. Protein: CASSPDRLTQYF.

This clonotype appeared a few times. This chain uses TRBV9 with TRBJ2-1, with 9 bases lining up with TRBD2. Germline V lookup: CDR1 SGDLS, CDR2 YYNGEE. The V gene end was trimmed by 0 bases and the J gene end by 9 bases; junction bases not matched to a gene: 4. The CDR3 is 14 amino acids. CDR3 in DNA: TGTGCCAGCAGCGTAGGCGGGACTAGCACTGAGCAGTTCTTC. Translating gives CASSVGGTSTEQFF.

There are many counts of this clonotype. The V and J genes are TRBV7-9 and TRBJ2-1, with 13 bases identical to TRBD2. Germline V CDR1 and CDR2: SEHNR, FQNEAQ (reference sequence). V trimming: 6 bases; J trimming: 4 bases; junction bases outside the gene matches: 3. The CDR3 spans 15 residues. The chain's CDR3 is CASSSGLAGYNEQFF. Here the CDR3 DNA reads TGTGCCAGCAGTTCGGGACTAGCGGGGTACAATGAGCAGTTCTTC. Variable domain in full (rest from reference TRBV7-9 and TRBJ2-1): DTGVSQNPRHKITKRGQNVTFRCDPISEHNRLYWYRQTLGQGPEFLTYFQNEAQLEKSRLLSDRFSAERPKGSFSTLEIQRTEQGDSAMYLCASSSGLAGYNEQFFGPGTRLTVL.

This chain connects TRBV15 to TRBJ1-1; D is unclear. The germline V gene has CDR1 LNHNV and CDR2 YYDKDF (reference sequence). V was trimmed by 1 base and J by 5 bases, leaving 11 bases between them. The CDR3 has 14 residues. CDR3 bases: TGTGCCACCAGCAGAGCGGCGAAATGGACTGAAGCTTTCTTT. Translating gives CATSRAAKWTEAFF.

This clonotype was counted at least ten times. The chain links TRBV7-2 to TRBJ2-1; 8 nucleotides line up with TRBD2. Trimming at V came to 0 bases and at J to 7 bases, leaving 8 bases not matched to a gene. Germline CDR1 SGHTA, CDR2 FQGNSA. This CDR3 has 16 amino acids. For the CDR3, the DNA is TGTGCCAGCAGCTTAGCGTCCCAGCGGGAGAGGAATGAGCAGTTCTTC. Translated, it gives CASSLASQRERNEQFF.

The gene calls are TRBV7-2 and TRBJ2-2; 7 bases map to TRBD2. V lost 4 bases and J lost 5; bases outside the gene matches: 10. Germline V gene lookup returns CDR1 SGHTA and CDR2 FQGNSA. This CDR3 is 16 amino acids long. The CDR3 is CASSSRAGARTGELFF. Written as DNA, the CDR3 is TGTGCCAGCAGCTCAAGGGCGGGAGCACGGACCGGGGAGCTGTTTTTT.

The chain uses TRBV6-1 and TRBJ1-1, with D perhaps matching TRBD1 (6 bases). CDR3 length: 15 residues. Germline loops: CDR1 MNHNS, CDR2 SASEGT. V gave up 5 bases and J gave up 4 bases, with 17 bases separating them. DNA of the CDR3: TGTGCCAGCAGTCGTCGGCCAGGGGCGGGCACTGAAGCTTTCTTT. Amino acids: CASSRRPGAGTEAFF.

This clonotype was found many times. The chain links TRBV12-3 or TRBV12-4 to TRBJ1-2, with D possibly matching TRBD1 (6 bases). V was shortened by 3 bases and J by 6 bases, with 11 bases between the two germline ends. This CDR3 is 13 amino acids long. The CDR3: CASSFSQGNGYTF. CDR3 sequence (DNA): TGTGCCAGCAGTTTTTCGCAGGGGAATGGCTACACCTTC.